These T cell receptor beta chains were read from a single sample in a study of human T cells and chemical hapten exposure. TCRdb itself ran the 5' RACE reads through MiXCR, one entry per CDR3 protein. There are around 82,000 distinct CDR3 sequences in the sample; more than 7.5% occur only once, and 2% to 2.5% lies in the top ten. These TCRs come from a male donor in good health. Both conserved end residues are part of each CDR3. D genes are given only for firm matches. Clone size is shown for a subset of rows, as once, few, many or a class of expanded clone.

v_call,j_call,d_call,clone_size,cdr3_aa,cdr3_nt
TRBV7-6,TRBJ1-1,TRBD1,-,CASSDPGQGTEAFF,TGTGCCAGCAGCGACCCGGGACAGGGAACTGAAGCTTTCTTT
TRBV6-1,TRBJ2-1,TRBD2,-,CAISGLAGTYNEQFF,TGTGCCATCAGTGGGCTAGCGGGTACCTACAATGAGCAGTTCTTC
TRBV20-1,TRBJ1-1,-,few,CSTTGSTEAFF,TGCAGTACAACAGGGAGCACTGAAGCTTTCTTT
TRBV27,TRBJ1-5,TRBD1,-,CASSLAGGNQPQHF,TGTGCCAGCAGTTTAGCAGGGGGTAACCAGCCCCAGCATTTT
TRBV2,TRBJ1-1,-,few,CASREPRGFDTEAFF,TGTGCCAGCAGGGAACCGAGGGGCTTCGACACTGAAGCTTTCTTT
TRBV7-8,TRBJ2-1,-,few,CASSLIRGGYEQFF,TGTGCCAGCAGCTTAATACGTGGAGGGTATGAGCAGTTCTTC
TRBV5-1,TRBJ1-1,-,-,CASSSTGMGMNTEAFF,TGCGCCAGCAGCTCCACAGGGATGGGCATGAACACTGAAGCTTTCTTT
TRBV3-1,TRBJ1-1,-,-,CASSQGLFQNTEAFF,TGTGCCAGCAGCCAAGGGTTGTTCCAGAACACTGAAGCTTTCTTT
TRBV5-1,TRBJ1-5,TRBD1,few,CASSTGQIDQPQHF,TGCGCCAGCTCCACGGGACAGATCGATCAGCCCCAGCATTTT
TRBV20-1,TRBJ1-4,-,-,CSAGGQVNEKLFF,TGCAGTGCCGGGGGGCAGGTTAATGAAAAACTGTTTTTT
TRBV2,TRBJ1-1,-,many,CASRDRGLNTEAFF,TGTGCCAGCAGAGATAGGGGGTTGAACACTGAAGCTTTCTTT
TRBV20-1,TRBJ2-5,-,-,CSASQLVGQETQYF,TGCAGTGCTAGTCAACTAGTTGGGCAAGAGACCCAGTACTTC
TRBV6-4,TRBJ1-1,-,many,CASSDQVNTEAFF,TGTGCCAGCAGTGACCAAGTGAACACTGAAGCTTTCTTT
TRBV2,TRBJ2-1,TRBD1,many,CASNGQGSDEQFF,TGTGCCAGCAATGGACAGGGGTCCGATGAGCAGTTCTTC
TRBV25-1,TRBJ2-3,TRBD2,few,CASSEEAGRYGTDTQYF,TGTGCCAGCAGTGAGGAAGCGGGAAGGTATGGCACAGATACGCAGTATTTT
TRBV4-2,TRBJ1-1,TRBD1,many,CASSQDGGTVDTEAFF,TGTGCCAGCAGCCAAGATGGAGGGACAGTCGACACTGAAGCTTTCTTT
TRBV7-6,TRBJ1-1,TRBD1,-,CASGQQGGLYTEAFF,TGTGCCAGCGGTCAACAGGGGGGACTATACACTGAAGCTTTCTTT
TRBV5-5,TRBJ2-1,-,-,CASSLVPAGWSSYNEQFF,TGTGCCAGCAGCTTGGTTCCAGCGGGCTGGAGCTCCTACAATGAGCAGTTCTTC
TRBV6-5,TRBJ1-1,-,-,CASSYFGSGAGTEAFF,TGTGCCAGCAGTTACTTCGGGTCAGGGGCGGGAACTGAAGCTTTCTTT
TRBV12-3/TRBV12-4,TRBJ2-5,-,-,CATSQGQETQYF,TGTGCCACAAGTCAGGGTCAAGAGACCCAGTACTTC
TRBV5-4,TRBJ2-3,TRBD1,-,CASSFQGATDTQYF,TGTGCCAGCAGCTTCCAGGGGGCAACAGATACGCAGTATTTT
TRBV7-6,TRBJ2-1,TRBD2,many,CASSSTSGSSYNEQFF,TGTGCCAGCAGCTCGACTAGCGGGTCCTCCTACAATGAGCAGTTCTTC
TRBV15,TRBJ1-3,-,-,CATSSGTLSGNTIYF,TGTGCCACCAGCAGTGGGACCCTTTCTGGAAACACCATATATTTT
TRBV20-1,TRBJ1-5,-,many,CSAVSRERLQPQHF,TGCAGTGCTGTCTCCAGGGAAAGGCTTCAGCCCCAGCATTTT
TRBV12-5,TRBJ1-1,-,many,CASGLVGKTNTEAFF,TGTGCTAGTGGTTTGGTGGGTAAGACGAACACTGAAGCTTTCTTT
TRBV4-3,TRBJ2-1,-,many,CASSQDRGYEQFF,TGCGCCAGCAGCCAAGATCGGGGCTATGAGCAGTTCTTC
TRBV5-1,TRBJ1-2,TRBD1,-,CASSWGQEFYGYTF,TGCGCCAGCAGCTGGGGACAGGAATTCTATGGCTACACCTTC
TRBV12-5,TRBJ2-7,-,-,CASGRSGQYSYEQYF,TGTGCTAGTGGTCGGTCGGGACAATATTCCTACGAGCAGTACTTC
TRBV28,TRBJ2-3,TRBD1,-,CASSLRQGITDTQYF,TGTGCCAGCAGCCTCCGACAGGGGATCACAGATACGCAGTATTTT
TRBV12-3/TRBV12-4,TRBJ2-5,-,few,CASSFLGGRETQYF,TGTGCCAGCAGTTTTCTTGGGGGTAGGGAGACCCAGTACTTC
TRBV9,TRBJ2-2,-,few,CASNVGANTGELFF,TGTGCCAGCAACGTAGGGGCGAACACCGGGGAGCTGTTTTTT
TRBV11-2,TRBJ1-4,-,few,CASSLDNEKLFF,TGTGCCAGCAGCTTAGATAATGAAAAACTGTTTTTT
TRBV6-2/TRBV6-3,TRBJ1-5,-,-,CASSFVTGNQPQHF,TGTGCCAGCAGTTTCGTGACGGGAAATCAGCCCCAGCATTTT
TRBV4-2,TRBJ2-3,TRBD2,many,CASSPRTSGRADTQYF,TGTGCCAGCAGCCCGCGGACTAGCGGGAGGGCAGATACGCAGTATTTT
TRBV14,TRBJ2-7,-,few,CASSQGTEEQYF,TGTGCCAGCAGCCAAGGGACGGAGGAGCAGTACTTC
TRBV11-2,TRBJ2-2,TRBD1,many,CASRPIGQGNTGELFF,TGTGCCAGCAGACCAATCGGACAGGGGAACACCGGGGAGCTGTTTTTT
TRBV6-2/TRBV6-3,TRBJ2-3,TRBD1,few,CASSFDRGTDTQYF,TGTGCCAGCAGTTTCGACAGGGGGACAGATACGCAGTATTTT
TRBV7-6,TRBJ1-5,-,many,CASSTGAVQPQHF,TGTGCCAGCAGCACCGGGGCCGTCCAGCCCCAGCATTTT